A selection of T cell receptor beta chains follows, all from one sample in a study of blood T cells in healthy people across ages. MiXCR was run by TCRdb on the 5' RACE reads, yielding one entry per CDR3 protein. This table holds 600,000 to 1,000,000 distinct CDR3 sequences, 20% to 30% found once. These data were also reused for a study on T cells of mothers and their children.

The sequenced sample was blood. These receptors were collected from a boy between 10 and 17 years old in good health. Both conserved end residues are part of each CDR3. D genes are given only for firm matches. Clone size, where shown, is once, few, many, or a class for clones that have expanded.

>TRBV29-1|TRBD2|NA|TRBJ2-7
CSAAGTSAYGQYF
TGCAGCGCCGCCGGGACTAGCGCATACGGGCAGTACTTC
>TRBV18|NA|few|TRBJ2-4
CASSPSETKNIQYF
TGTGCCAGCTCACCGTCGGAGACAAAAAACATTCAGTACTTC
>TRBV20-1|NA|NA|TRBJ2-5
CSASPGGMVETQYF
TGCAGTGCTAGTCCGGGGGGCATGGTGGAGACCCAGTACTTC
>TRBV20-1|TRBD1|few|TRBJ2-5
CSAPGTGSRETQYF
TGCAGTGCTCCTGGGACAGGCAGCCGGGAGACCCAGTACTTC
>TRBV12-3/TRBV12-4|NA|few|TRBJ2-2
CASISIVGTGELFF
TGTGCCAGCATCTCGATTGTGGGCACCGGGGAGCTGTTTTTT
>TRBV4-1|TRBD2|NA|TRBJ2-7
CASSQEGLAGASYEQYF
TGCGCCAGCAGCCAAGAGGGGCTAGCGGGAGCCTCTTACGAGCAGTACTTC
>TRBV7-9|NA|few|TRBJ2-7
CASSSTGDLYEQYF
TGTGCCAGCAGCTCTACGGGGGACCTCTACGAGCAGTACTTC
>TRBV6-5|NA|few|TRBJ2-5
CASGVAGAGTQYF
TGTGCCAGCGGGGTGGCCGGGGCCGGGACCCAGTACTTC
>TRBV21-1|NA|NA|TRBJ2-1
CASSKLSRSGTNEQFF
TGTGCCAGCAGCAAACTATCCCGGTCAGGGACAAATGAGCAGTTCTTC
>TRBV2|NA|NA|TRBJ2-5
CASSEGEHSETQYF
TGTGCCAGCAGTGAAGGGGAACATTCGGAGACCCAGTACTTC
>TRBV27|TRBD2|NA|TRBJ2-7
CASSFTSGPGEQYF
TGTGCCAGCAGTTTTACTAGCGGTCCGGGGGAGCAGTACTTC
>TRBV29-1|TRBD2|NA|TRBJ2-1
CSGMGLAGGSHNEQFF
TGCAGCGGCATGGGACTAGCGGGCGGCTCCCACAATGAGCAGTTCTTC
>TRBV9|TRBD1|NA|TRBJ2-1
CASSSRDRNNEQFF
TGTGCCAGCAGCTCCCGGGACAGAAACAATGAGCAGTTCTTC
>TRBV28|NA|NA|TRBJ2-2
CASSPTDSGTGELFF
TGTGCCAGCAGTCCTACGGACTCGGGCACCGGGGAGCTGTTTTTT
>TRBV6-5|TRBD1|NA|TRBJ2-1
CASSSTLRTGNNEQFF
TGTGCCAGCAGTTCCACCCTCAGGACAGGTAACAATGAGCAGTTCTTC
>TRBV7-2|NA|NA|TRBJ1-4
CASSLESWGQVEKLFF
TGTGCCAGCAGCTTAGAATCATGGGGCCAGGTTGAAAAACTGTTTTTT
>TRBV5-1|NA|few|TRBJ2-5
CASSHPGEETQYF
TGCGCCAGCAGCCACCCGGGAGAAGAGACCCAGTACTTC
>TRBV9|TRBD1|few|TRBJ2-3
CASSVRQGAILQYF
TGTGCCAGCAGCGTGAGACAGGGGGCGATACTTCAGTATTTT
>TRBV28|NA|NA|TRBJ2-7
CASSPPRWDVYEQYF
TGTGCCAGCAGCCCCCCTCGCTGGGATGTTTACGAGCAGTACTTC
>TRBV2|NA|few|TRBJ2-7
CASSAPGSYEQYF
TGTGCCAGCAGTGCTCCTGGTTCCTACGAGCAGTACTTC
>TRBV3-1|NA|NA|TRBJ2-7
CASSQDLPIEQYF
TGTGCCAGCAGCCAAGACCTCCCCATCGAGCAGTACTTC
>TRBV6-5|NA|few|TRBJ2-7
CASSYSIDFSYEQYF
TGTGCCAGCAGTTACTCGATTGACTTCTCCTACGAGCAGTACTTC
>TRBV5-6|NA|NA|TRBJ1-2
CASSPVPEIGYTF
TGTGCCAGCAGCCCTGTTCCGGAAATTGGCTACACCTTC
>TRBV4-1|NA|few|TRBJ1-1
CASVSLGGVGEGRTEAFF
TGCGCCAGCGTGTCATTAGGAGGGGTCGGGGAGGGAAGAACTGAAGCTTTCTTT
>TRBV11-2|NA|many|TRBJ1-1
CASSLYVGWSEAFF
TGTGCCAGCAGCTTATATGTGGGGTGGTCTGAAGCTTTCTTT
>TRBV7-9|TRBD1|NA|TRBJ1-2
CASSVESPDRGNYGYTF
TGTGCCAGCAGCGTCGAGTCCCCGGACAGGGGCAACTATGGCTACACCTTC
>TRBV28|NA|NA|TRBJ1-2
CASRSSRTEAPLGYGYTF
TGTGCCAGCAGGTCCTCGCGGACAGAAGCCCCCCTGGGCTATGGCTACACCTTC
>TRBV7-6|TRBD1|few|TRBJ2-3
CASSVGTGPVTDTQYF
TGTGCCAGCAGCGTCGGGACAGGCCCCGTGACGGATACGCAGTATTTT
>TRBV20-1|NA|few|TRBJ1-6
CSARDGLSNSPLHF
TGCAGTGCTAGAGACGGACTCAGTAATTCACCCCTCCACTTT
>TRBV28|TRBD1|many|TRBJ1-5
CASSSTGSNQPQHF
TGTGCCAGCAGTTCGACAGGGAGCAATCAGCCCCAGCATTTT
>TRBV12-3/TRBV12-4|NA|few|TRBJ1-2
CASSFSGYGYTF
TGTGCCAGCAGTTTTAGTGGCTATGGCTACACCTTC
>TRBV4-1|NA|NA|TRBJ2-3
CASSQVSGQDTQYF
TGCGCCAGCAGCCAAGTTAGTGGTCAAGATACGCAGTATTTT
>TRBV20-1|TRBD1|NA|TRBJ2-3
CSAKGGGEELDTQYF
TGCAGTGCTAAAGGGGGCGGTGAAGAGCTAGATACGCAGTATTTT
>TRBV20-1|TRBD2|NA|TRBJ2-5
CSASGTSGDQETQYF
TGCAGTGCTAGTGGTACTAGCGGGGACCAAGAGACCCAGTACTTC
>TRBV20-1|NA|few|TRBJ2-7
CSARVAGSSYEQYF
TGCAGTGCTAGAGTGGCCGGCAGCTCCTACGAGCAGTACTTC
>TRBV2|NA|NA|TRBJ1-3
CASSSGGNTIYF
TGTGCCAGCAGTTCCGGGGGAAACACCATATATTTT
>TRBV6-5|TRBD1|few|TRBJ2-7
CASSYSRTGKAYEQYF
TGTGCCAGCAGTTACTCCAGGACAGGAAAAGCCTACGAGCAGTACTTC
>TRBV4-3|NA|once|TRBJ1-1
CASSQDMENTEVFF
TGCGCCAGCAGCCAAGATATGGAGAACACTGAAGTTTTCTTT
>TRBV4-1|NA|few|TRBJ2-5
CASSQDPGGLQETQYF
TGCGCCAGCAGCCAAGATCCGGGCGGGCTCCAAGAGACCCAGTACTTC
>TRBV12-3/TRBV12-4|NA|NA|TRBJ2-3
CASSFFRTDTQYF
TGTGCCAGCAGTTTTTTCCGCACAGATACGCAGTATTTT
>TRBV28|TRBD2|NA|TRBJ2-3
CASSLGLRLAGVDTQYF
TGTGCCAGCAGTTTAGGGTTGAGACTAGCGGGAGTAGATACGCAGTATTTT
>TRBV7-2|TRBD2|few|TRBJ2-4
CASRGPREGKNIQYF
TGTGCCAGCAGAGGCCCGAGGGAGGGCAAAAACATTCAGTACTTC
>TRBV19|NA|few|TRBJ2-5
CASSTLGARETQYF
TGTGCCAGTAGTACCCTCGGGGCTCGAGAGACCCAGTACTTC
>TRBV11-2|TRBD2|NA|TRBJ2-3
CASSDGTSGLDTQYF
TGTGCCAGCAGTGACGGGACTAGCGGATTAGATACGCAGTATTTT
>TRBV7-9|NA|NA|TRBJ1-5
CASSSTDNQPQHF
TGTGCCAGCAGCTCGACAGACAATCAGCCCCAGCATTTT
>TRBV18|NA|NA|TRBJ2-3
CASSPPESFTDTQYF
TGTGCCAGCTCACCCCCCGAGAGCTTCACAGATACGCAGTATTTT
>TRBV29-1|NA|NA|TRBJ2-7
CSAADRTYEQYF
TGCAGCGCCGCTGACAGAACCTACGAGCAGTACTTC
>TRBV20-1|NA|few|TRBJ2-2
CSAMDRGYTGELFF
TGCAGTGCTATGGATAGGGGTTACACCGGGGAGCTGTTTTTT
>TRBV20-1|NA|NA|TRBJ2-5
CSARDRVETQYF
TGCAGTGCTAGAGACAGGGTAGAGACCCAGTACTTC
>TRBV20-1|NA|few|TRBJ2-4
CSAGSRWGDKAGNIQYF
TGCAGTGCTGGTTCTCGATGGGGGGACAAAGCAGGAAACATTCAGTACTTC
>TRBV4-3|NA|few|TRBJ2-6
CASSQAQLSGANVLTF
TGCGCCAGCAGCCAAGCCCAGCTCTCTGGGGCCAACGTCCTGACTTTC
>TRBV15|NA|NA|TRBJ2-7
CATSPGQTYEQYF
TGTGCCACCAGCCCGGGACAAACCTACGAGCAGTACTTC
>TRBV5-6|NA|few|TRBJ2-2
CASSLEGRRTGELFF
TGTGCCAGCAGCTTGGAGGGTAGACGAACCGGGGAGCTGTTTTTT
>TRBV20-1|TRBD2|few|TRBJ2-4
CSARVGREAIHF
TGCAGTGCTAGAGTGGGCCGGGAGGCCATCCACTTC
>TRBV29-1|NA|many|TRBJ2-7
CSVRNGNEQYF
TGCAGCGTCAGGAATGGTAACGAGCAGTACTTC
>TRBV6-6|TRBD2|NA|TRBJ2-7
CASSYSSGGFYHEQYF
TGTGCCAGCAGTTACTCTAGCGGGGGTTTTTACCACGAGCAGTACTTC